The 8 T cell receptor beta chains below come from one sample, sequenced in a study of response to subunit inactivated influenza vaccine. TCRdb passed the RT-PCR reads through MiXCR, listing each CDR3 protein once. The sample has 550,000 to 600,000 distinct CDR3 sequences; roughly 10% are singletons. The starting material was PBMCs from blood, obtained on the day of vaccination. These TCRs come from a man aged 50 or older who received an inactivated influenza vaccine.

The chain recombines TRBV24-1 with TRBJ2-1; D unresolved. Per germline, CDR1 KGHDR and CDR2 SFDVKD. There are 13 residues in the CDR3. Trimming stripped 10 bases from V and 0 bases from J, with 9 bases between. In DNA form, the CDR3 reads TGTGCCACGCAGGAGAGCTCCTACAATGAGCAGTTCTTC. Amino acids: CATQESSYNEQFF.

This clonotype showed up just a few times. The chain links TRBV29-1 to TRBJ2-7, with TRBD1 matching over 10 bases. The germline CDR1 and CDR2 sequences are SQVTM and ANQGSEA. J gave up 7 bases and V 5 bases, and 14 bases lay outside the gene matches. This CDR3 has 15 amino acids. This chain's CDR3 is CSVCEGTGVLVEQYF. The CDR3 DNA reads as TGCAGCGTTTGTGAGGGGACAGGGGTTCTTGTTGAGCAGTACTTC.

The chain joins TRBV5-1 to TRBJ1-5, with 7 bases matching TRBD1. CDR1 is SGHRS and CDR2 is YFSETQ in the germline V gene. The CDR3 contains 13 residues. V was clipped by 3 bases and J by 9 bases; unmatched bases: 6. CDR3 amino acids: CASSSTGDPPQHF. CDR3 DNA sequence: TGCGCCAGCAGCTCAACAGGGGATCCGCCCCAGCATTTT.

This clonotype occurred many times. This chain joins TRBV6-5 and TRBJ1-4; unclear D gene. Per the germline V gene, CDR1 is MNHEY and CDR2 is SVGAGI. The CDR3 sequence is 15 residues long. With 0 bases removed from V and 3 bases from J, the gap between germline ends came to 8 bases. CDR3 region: CASSYSPVANEKLFF. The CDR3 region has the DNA TGTGCCAGCAGTTACTCCCCCGTGGCTAATGAAAAACTGTTTTTT.

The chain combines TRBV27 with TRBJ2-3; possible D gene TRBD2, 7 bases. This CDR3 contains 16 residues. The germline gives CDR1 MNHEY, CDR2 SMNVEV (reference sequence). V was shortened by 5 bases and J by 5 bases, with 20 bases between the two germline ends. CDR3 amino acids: CASSRWGLAELDTQYF. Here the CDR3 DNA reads TGTGCCAGCAGTCGCTGGGGGCTAGCGGAGTTAGATACGCAGTATTTT.

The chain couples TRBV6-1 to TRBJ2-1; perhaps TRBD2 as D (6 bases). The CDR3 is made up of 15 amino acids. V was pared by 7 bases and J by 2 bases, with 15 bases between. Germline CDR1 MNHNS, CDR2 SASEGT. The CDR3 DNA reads TGTGCCAGCACCCAAACTTGGGGGGCCTACAATGAGCAGTTCTTC. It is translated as CASTQTWGAYNEQFF.

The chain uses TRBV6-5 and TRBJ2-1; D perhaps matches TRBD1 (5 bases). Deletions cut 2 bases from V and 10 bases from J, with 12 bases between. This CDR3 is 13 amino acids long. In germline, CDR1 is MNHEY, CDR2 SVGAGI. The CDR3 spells CASSYGRVYEQFF. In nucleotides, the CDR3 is TGTGCCAGCAGTTACGGCAGGGTCTACGAGCAGTTCTTC.

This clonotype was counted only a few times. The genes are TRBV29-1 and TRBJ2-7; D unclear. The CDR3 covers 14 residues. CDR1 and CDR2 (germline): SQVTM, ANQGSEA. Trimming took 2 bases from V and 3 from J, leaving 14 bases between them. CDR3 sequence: CSVEWKGNDYEQYF. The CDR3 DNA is TGCAGCGTTGAATGGAAAGGGAATGACTACGAGCAGTACTTC.